This record covers a single TCR beta chain. The sample originates from a study of blood T cell repertoires in COVID-19. At the level of the study: Spain, Italy and the United States supplied samples that represented acute and convalescent COVID-19. From T cells, B-cell-depleted T cells, or PBMCs came the material, which was cDNA or gDNA.

In the source study's methods: Nucleated cell number was recorded as an estimate derived from reference gene primer amplification. This table comes from immunoSEQ multiplex PCR, and its TCRdb copy is limited to in-frame clones, with some not included. V, J and clone size derive from that table, while D and trimming were established from the DNA sequence. Of approximately 200,000 clones in the sample, around 83% were seen once. Germline V lookup: CDR1 MGHRA, CDR2 YSYEKL. V lost 2 bases and J lost 1, with 18 bases in between. The CDR3 is made up of 18 amino acids. The clonotype comes from a woman aged 45 to 65 with acute or convalescent COVID-19. The chain combines TRBV4-1 with TRBJ1-5; D gene uncertain. The sample was peripheral blood. As DNA, the CDR3 is TGCGCCAGCAGCCAACCCTTGGTAGGGAGCGCGAGCAATCAGCCCCAGCATTTT. Protein: CASSQPLVGSASNQPQHF.